This TCR beta chain stems from a study of T cell clonality in common variable immunodeficiency. The study, taken as a whole, reports: CVID subjects showed higher TCRbeta clonality than healthy controls. Fewer deletions and N-nucleotide insertions were reportedly seen in common variable immunodeficiency TCR beta sequences.

There are many counts of this clone. Its matching antigen is unknown. The CDR3 extends 3 residues past the end of the read, so its final part is completed from the germline J gene. CVID subjects were around 14 female and 29 male, aged roughly 8 to 64. Blood samples were heparinized, roughly 4.5 to 8.5 ml per donor. CDR1 KGHSH and CDR2 LQKENI come from the germline V gene. The V end lost 3 bases, the J end lost 6 bases, and 13 bases lay between the germline ends. The CDR3 spans 14 residues. Sequenced by immunoSEQ multiplex PCR; TCRdb stores in-frame clones only, minus some. The repertoire consists of around 30,000 clones, none detected only once.

The specimen sequenced was peripheral blood mononuclear cells. The V and J genes are TRBV18 and TRBJ2-3, with a weak D call TRBD2 (6 bases). The source of this sequence is a human donor with common variable immunodeficiency. The CDR3 loop is CASSPQLAADTQYF. The covered CDR3 bases are TGTGCCAGCTCACCCCAACTAGCCGCGGATACG.